A single sample is the source of the 22 T cell receptor beta chains below, sequenced in a study of T cell responses to AZD1222 COVID-19 vaccine. Sequencing was performed with immunoSEQ multiplex PCR; in TCRdb, only in-frame clones are kept and a portion is missing. Of 120,000 or so clones in the sample, approximately 90% are singletons; the top ten hold approximately 7.5%. The starting material was peripheral blood, obtained on day 0 of AZD1222 vaccination. These receptors all stem from an adult in good health.

The chain employs TRBV19 and TRBJ2-3; D not resolved. Germline CDR1 reads LNHDA; CDR2 reads SQIVND (reference sequence). Trimming stripped 6 bases from V and 5 bases from J, with 9 bases between. The CDR3 sequence is 12 residues long. The CDR3 bases are TGTGCCAGTAGGCAATCGGGAGATACGCAGTATTTT. It specifies CASRQSGDTQYF.

The chain is built from TRBV9 and TRBJ2-7; D not resolved. The germline CDR1 and CDR2 sequences are SGDLS and YYNGEE. The ends were cut back, 0 bases at V and 0 bases at J, with 7 bases in the middle. This CDR3 spans 14 amino acids. CDR3 in amino acids: CASSVDVNSYEQYF. For the CDR3, the DNA is TGTGCCAGCAGCGTAGACGTGAACTCCTACGAGCAGTACTTC.

The CDR3 sequence is CASSGGLPNTGELFF. The CDR3 nucleotides are TGCGCCAGCAGTGGGGGACTTCCGAACACCGGGGAGCTGTTTTTT. This chain connects TRBV10-1 to TRBJ2-2; a possible D gene is TRBD2 (6 bases). Germline-derived CDR1 and CDR2 are WNHNN and SYGVQD (reference sequence). V shed 4 bases and J shed 0 bases, with 9 bases lying between them. CDR3 length: 15 amino acids.

This clone has only a few counts. V is TRBV3-1 (or the pseudogene TRBV3-2) and J is TRBJ2-5, with D tentatively TRBD2 (5 bases). This CDR3 contains 13 residues. V lost 4 bases to trimming and J lost 2 bases, with 8 bases between them. Germline values: CDR1 LGHDT, CDR2 YNNKEL (reference sequence). The CDR3 reads CASSPREQETQYF. DNA for the CDR3: TGTGCCAGCAGCCCCCGGGAACAAGAGACCCAGTACTTC.

The chain carries TRBV2 and TRBJ2-1, with 12 bases lining up with TRBD2. Germline lookup yields CDR1 SNHLY and CDR2 FYNNEI. The CDR3 has 15 amino acids. V shed 5 bases and J 7 bases; nucleotides not matched to a gene: 6. In DNA form, the CDR3 reads TGTGCCAGCAGTCGACTAGCGGGAGCTACGAATGAGCAGTTCTTC. Its protein product is CASSRLAGATNEQFF.

J is TRBJ2-3 and V is TRBV7-9; TRBD1 matches 8 bases. The germline CDR1 and CDR2 sequences are SEHNR and FQNEAQ (reference sequence). The CDR3 spans 15 residues. V was pared by 3 bases and J by 4 bases, with 6 bases of the junction left unmatched. The CDR3 region is CASSFGQGGADTQYF. Here the CDR3 DNA reads TGTGCCAGCAGCTTCGGACAGGGCGGCGCAGATACGCAGTATTTT.

V is TRBV28 and J is TRBJ1-6, with TRBD1 matching over 8 bases. The CDR3 has 15 amino acids. Germline values: CDR1 MDHEN, CDR2 SYDVKM. The trim removed 5 bases at V and 9 bases at J, leaving 9 bases unmatched. As DNA, the CDR3 is TGTGCCAGCAGTGTCCCCGGACAGGGCGGTTCACCCCTCCACTTT. It is translated as CASSVPGQGGSPLHF.

The V call is TRBV11-2, the J call TRBJ1-4; D gene unclear. Trimming shortened V by 5 bases and J by 7 bases, and 17 bases separated the two germline ends. Germline V gene lookup returns CDR1 SGHAT and CDR2 FQNNGV. This CDR3 has 15 residues. The CDR3 reads CASSPRGAGGEKLFF. The CDR3 bases are TGTGCCAGCAGCCCCCGGGGAGCGGGAGGTGAAAAACTGTTTTTT.

The rearrangement uses TRBV19 and TRBJ2-2; 9 positions match TRBD1. The CDR3 consists of 14 residues. J gave up 7 bases and V 5 bases, and 5 bases lay outside the gene matches. Germline V gene sequence: CDR1 LNHDA, CDR2 SQIVND (reference sequence). The CDR3 is CASSQQGAGGELFF. CDR3 in DNA: TGTGCCAGTAGTCAACAGGGGGCAGGCGGGGAGCTGTTTTTT.

This clone was observed a single time. This sequence joins TRBV7-3 and TRBJ2-2; D possibly corresponds to TRBD1 (5 bases). The CDR3 runs 13 residues. The V end was cut by 5 bases, the J end by 7 bases, with 11 bases between. The V gene's germline CDR1 is SGHTA and CDR2 FQGTGA. The CDR3 here is CASSLRGSGELFF. The CDR3 region has the DNA TGTGCCAGCAGCCTAAGGGGTAGCGGGGAGCTGTTTTTT.

The chain couples TRBV29-1 to TRBJ2-7; 8 bases fit TRBD1. This CDR3 is built from 13 residues. Germline V gene lookup returns CDR1 SQVTM and CDR2 ANQGSEA. V was clipped by 6 bases and J by 0 bases; unmatched bases: 4. The CDR3 here is CSVTGDSSYEQYF. The CDR3 nucleotides are TGCAGCGTGACAGGGGACAGCTCCTACGAGCAGTACTTC.

This clone was detected once. The V gene is TRBV7-9, the J gene TRBJ2-7; D is undetermined. The CDR3 covers 12 residues. The V end lost 5 bases, the J end lost 2 bases, and 7 bases lay between the germline ends. Germline loops: CDR1 SEHNR, CDR2 FQNEAQ (reference sequence). CDR3 sequence: CASSPVTYEQYF. In DNA, the CDR3 is TGTGCCAGCAGCCCGGTAACCTACGAGCAGTACTTC.

The chain uses TRBV10-2 and TRBJ2-5; D is tentatively TRBD1 or TRBD2 (5 bases each). The germline V gene has CDR1 WSHSY and CDR2 SAAADI. This CDR3 comprises 13 residues. V lost 10 bases, J lost 2 bases, and 14 bases lay in between. The CDR3 nucleotides are TGCGCCACCCGATCCTGGGGGCAAGAGACCCAGTACTTC. Its translation is CATRSWGQETQYF.

This clone was seen a single time. The chain joins TRBV7-9 to TRBJ2-1, with 7 bases matching TRBD2. Trimming took 1 base from V and 3 from J; bases not matched to a gene: 3. The CDR3 length is 15 residues. CDR1 is SEHNR, CDR2 FQNEAQ, per germline (reference sequence). The CDR3 sequence: CASSLVAGLYNEQFF. The CDR3 DNA is TGTGCCAGCAGCTTAGTAGCGGGCCTCTACAATGAGCAGTTCTTC.

The chain uses TRBV2 and TRBJ1-5; D ambiguous. The V end lost 3 bases, the J end lost 7 bases, and 13 bases lay between the germline ends. The germline gives CDR1 SNHLY, CDR2 FYNNEI. The CDR3 has 14 residues. The CDR3 bases are TGTGCCAGCAGTGAGGCCCCCGTCGGGCAGCCCCAGCATTTT. Translation: CASSEAPVGQPQHF.

About this clone: The limits of the CDR3 on the DNA are not certain, so only TCRdb's listed CDR3 is given. The rearrangement links TRBV6-5 to TRBJ1-6. Including both end residues, the CDR3 is 12 amino acids long. Germline V gene sequence: CDR1 MNHEY, CDR2 SVGAGI. The CDR3 sequence is CASSSSNSPLHF.

V usage is TRBV28 and J usage is TRBJ1-4; TRBD1 is a possible D gene (5 bases). From germline, CDR1 is MDHEN and CDR2 SYDVKM. The V gene lost 6 bases and the J gene lost 3 bases, with 14 bases spanning the gap. The CDR3 contains 15 residues. The CDR3 DNA reads as TGTGCCAGCAGACCCTCCCAGGGTGCTAATGAAAAACTGTTTTTT. It translates to CASRPSQGANEKLFF.

V gene TRBV9 combines with J gene TRBJ1-2; 10 bases are a match to TRBD1. Germline-derived CDR1 and CDR2 are SGDLS and YYNGEE. The CDR3 spans 15 residues. V shed 4 bases and J 8 bases; nucleotides not matched to a gene: 11. The CDR3 DNA sequence: TGTGCCAGCAGCTCCGAACGGGACAGGGGTGGAGGCTACACCTTC. Amino acids: CASSSERDRGGGYTF.

CDR3 coding DNA: TGTGCCAGCAGCTTAGAAGGAGGGAGGGCTTCCTACAATGAGCAGTTCTTC. This translates into CASSLEGGRASYNEQFF. The chain uses TRBV7-2 and TRBJ2-1; 7 nucleotides agree with TRBD2. Germline V CDR1 and CDR2: SGHTA, FQGNSA. The CDR3 has 17 amino acids. Trimming cost V 1 base and J 1 base; bases outside gene matches: 7.

As DNA, the CDR3 is TGCGCCAGCAGTTCGGAAGGCTACGAGCAGTACTTC. This gives the protein CASSSEGYEQYF. V and J are TRBV5-1 and TRBJ2-7; D uncertain. The CDR3 extends over 12 amino acids. Germline V CDR1 and CDR2: SGHRS, YFSETQ. The V gene lost 5 bases and the J gene lost 3 bases, with 9 bases spanning the gap.

A single count supports this clone. The V and J genes are TRBV6-1 and TRBJ2-7, with TRBD2 matching 13 bases. In germline, CDR1 is MNHNS, CDR2 SASEGT. Trimming cost V 0 bases and J 3 bases; bases outside gene matches: 2. The CDR3 length is 16 residues. CDR3 sequence reads: CASSEAGLAGVYEQYF. The CDR3 DNA follows: TGTGCCAGCAGTGAAGCAGGACTAGCGGGAGTCTACGAGCAGTACTTC.

This clone has only one observation. The rearrangement uses TRBV11-3 and TRBJ2-1; 13 nucleotides match TRBD2. CDR3 length: 13 amino acids. The germline V gene has CDR1 SGHNT and CDR2 YENEEA. V was pared by 6 bases and J by 12 bases, with 5 bases of the junction left unmatched. Here the CDR3 DNA reads TGTGCCAGCAGGGGACTAGCGGGGACCCGGCAGTTCTTC. Its protein product is CASRGLAGTRQFF. Using reference TRBV11-3 and TRBJ2-1 for the parts outside the CDR3, the full variable domain is EAGVVQSPRYKIIEKKQPVAFWCNPISGHNTLYWYLQNLGQGPELLIRYENEEAVDDSQLPKDRFSAERLKGVDSTLKIQPAELGDSAVYLCASRGLAGTRQFFGPGTRLTVL.